Listed below are T cell receptor beta chains from one sample, sequenced in a study of blood T cell repertoires in COVID-19. Generated by immunoSEQ multiplex PCR, the TCRdb table keeps only in-frame clones and is missing some. The sample lists 250,000 to 350,000 clones, about 93% occurring once. The sequenced sample consisted of PBMCs or T cells enriched from blood (not recorded which). Receptors originate from a woman in her twenties or thirties who had recovered from COVID-19. Each CDR3 is given with its conserved first and last residue. The D gene is left open where the match is weak. Part of the rows lack a size; the others show once, few, many or a class for expanded clones.

size: few
V: TRBV5-5
D: TRBD2
J: TRBJ2-1
DNA: TGTGCCAGCAGCTTTACTAGCGGGAGGATGAATGAGCAGTTCTTC
CDR3: CASSFTSGRMNEQFF

size: .
V: TRBV18
D: .
J: TRBJ1-1
DNA: TGTGCCAGCTCACCGGGTACAGTCGCGGGCCCTGAAGCTTTCTTT
CDR3: CASSPGTVAGPEAFF

size: .
V: TRBV6-1
D: .
J: TRBJ1-1
DNA: TGTGCCAGCAGTGAAGGGCCCGGGTTGGCTGAAGCTTTCTTT
CDR3: CASSEGPGLAEAFF

size: few
V: TRBV11-1
D: TRBD1
J: TRBJ1-4
DNA: TGTGCCAGCAGCGCCCGACAGGGACCTAATGAAAAACTGTTTTTT
CDR3: CASSARQGPNEKLFF

size: .
V: TRBV30
D: .
J: TRBJ2-1
DNA: TGTGCCTGGAGTGCTTTCCATGAGCAGTTCTTC
CDR3: CAWSAFHEQFF

size: .
V: TRBV3-1/TRBV3-2
D: TRBD1
J: TRBJ2-1
DNA: TGTGCCAGCACGCACTGGGACAGGGATAACAATGAGCAGTTCTTC
CDR3: CASTHWDRDNNEQFF

size: .
V: TRBV4-3
D: .
J: TRBJ1-3
DNA: TGCGCCAGCAGCCAAGATTTCCTCTCTGGAAACACCATATATTTT
CDR3: CASSQDFLSGNTIYF

size: .
V: TRBV6-5
D: .
J: TRBJ1-1
DNA: TGTGCCAGCGTACCAGGGGTGGCGTACACTGAAGCTTTCTTT
CDR3: CASVPGVAYTEAFF

size: .
V: TRBV30
D: TRBD2
J: TRBJ2-1
DNA: TGTGCCTTAGAGCTAGCGGGAGATCCCTACAATGAGCAGTTCTTC
CDR3: CALELAGDPYNEQFF

size: .
V: TRBV24-1
D: .
J: TRBJ2-3
DNA: TGTGCCACCAGTGATTATCGGGACTTGAATACGCAGTATTTT
CDR3: CATSDYRDLNTQYF

size: .
V: TRBV27
D: .
J: TRBJ2-1
DNA: TGTGCCAGCTACAACGGGGTGAATGAGCAGTTCTTC
CDR3: CASYNGVNEQFF

size: .
V: TRBV7-8
D: .
J: TRBJ2-3
DNA: TGTGCCAGCAGCCTCCGGGTTCTTGCTGAGATGGCTGGAGCGAATAAGGGGTCAGATACGCAGTATTTT
CDR3: CASSLRVLAEMAGANKGSDTQYF